The clone carrying this T cell receptor beta chain turned up a few times. How the authors handled the data: Nucleated cell number was recorded as an estimate derived from reference gene primer amplification. Some clones are missing from TCRdb's copy, which holds only in-frame ones; the method was immunoSEQ multiplex PCR. V, J and clone size are those of that table, while D and trimming were read from the DNA. The table includes approximately 350,000 clones, 91% detected once. This entry belongs to a study of blood T cell repertoires in COVID-19. Study at large: Acute and convalescent COVID-19 specimens originated in the United States, Italy and Spain. T cells, B-cell-depleted T cells, or PBMCs provided the cDNA or gDNA that served as material.

Germline CDR1 SGHNT, CDR2 YYREEE (reference sequence). This CDR3 contains 14 residues. V lost 1 base and J lost 3, with 7 bases in between. The sequenced material came from peripheral blood. The TCR sequence derives from a woman aged 18-35 years who had recovered from COVID-19. The chain joins TRBV5-4 to TRBJ2-2, with D unresolved. CDR3 coding DNA: TGTGCCAGCAGCTTGACTACGGACACCGGGGAGCTGTTTTTT. Translated, it gives CASSLTTDTGELFF.